This record looks at one T cell receptor beta chain sequence and its context. This clonotype was observed a handful of times. Its specific antigen is unknown. No much larger clone exists at a distance of one base, and base qualities are not known. These data originate in a study of identical twins listed by TCRdb under 2016. Regarding the research as a whole: To test whether fetal clonotypes persist, this study deep-sequenced TCR alpha and beta repertoires from monozygotic twins, from unrelated adults of various ages, and from cord blood. Replicate twin experiments were performed at different times using different library preparation protocols to rule out contamination. Overall results and qualifications from the work: The excess sharing between twins in beta out-of-frame sequences was weaker because fewer shared sequences reduced the signal-to-noise ratio. Because the same donors could not be followed over many years, the conclusions relied on cross-sectional statistical analysis. Invariant T cells such as MAIT and iNKT could partly confound zero-insertion analyses, though diverse VJ usage argued against this for most clonotypes. In monozygotic twins, out-of-frame TCR alpha sharing was systematically underestimated by recombination models, although the models agreed with sharing between unrelated individuals. Abundant cord blood beta clonotypes carried fewer insertions; young adult naive repertoires showed a weaker similar trend, while memory repertoires showed none. Compared with coincidental sharing between unrelated individuals, an excess of low generation-probability sequences was observed among out-of-frame TCR alpha sequences shared between twins.

Sequences DFQATT (CDR1) and SNEGSKA (CDR2) are obtained from the germline V gene (reference sequence). Trimming takes 0 bases from V and 4 bases from J, and the germline ends sit 15 bases apart. Measured from the cysteine to the phenylalanine, the CDR3 is 15 residues long. Only CDR3 DNA remains: 45 bases, in frame from the first base. The library relied on 5' RACE. For sequencing, an Illumina HiSeq 2000 was employed. Template switching added a universal primer binding site, and the final cDNA carried a unique molecular identifier that allowed TCR cDNA molecules to be counted accurately. First-strand cDNA for TCR alpha and beta chains was synthesized from specific primers in the conserved constant-segment region. To control for contamination, every cDNA library carried two barcodes: a SMART-Mk sample barcode plus Illumina barcodes. Two successive PCR steps introduced TruSeq adapter sequences along with Illumina sample barcodes. The TCR alpha and beta cDNA libraries were sequenced on the Illumina HiSeq platform using custom primers. On the study's bioinformatics: Unique molecular identifiers were extracted from raw reads with MiGEC, and CDR3 positions were determined with MiXCR. Recombination models were inferred per individual with the repgenHMM and IGoR tools using an EM algorithm. Shared clonotype analysis was performed with the tcR package in R, normalizing sharing by the product of cloneset sizes. To study raw recombination without the effects of thymic and clonal selection, out-of-frame nonproductive sequences were analyzed. Clones were called with MiXCR by TCRdb after fastp trimmed the public reads at Q25, and only in-frame beta chains were retained. A single entry per CDR3 protein holds the most common genes and DNA from its merged rows. None of the V and J calls come from the authors' own analysis; TCRdb made them. The sample table shows hundreds of thousands of distinct CDR3 sequences, and about 12% are seen once. The ten largest make up around 1.5% of the sample.

Every donor was a healthy Caucasian. The twin cohort consisted of three pairs of female monozygotic twins, all aged roughly 18 to 29 years. RNA for TCR libraries was isolated from peripheral blood mononuclear cells. The same data also went into a second study, on yellow fever vaccine responses in identical twins. The second study also describes: According to the authors, in identical twins the way T cells responded to vaccination appeared partly convergent and partly personalized. The study precisely tracked vaccine-responding T cell clones in identical twins.

The sequence derives from a woman between 18 and 29 years old in good health. Sequenced sample: PBMCs. The sequence joins TRBV20-1 to TRBJ1-2; a tentative D match to TRBD1 spans 5 bases. The base sequence is TGCAGTGCTAGAGATCTTTGGGGGGACCTCTATGGCTACACCTTC. This encodes CSARDLWGDLYGYTF.